This T cell receptor (beta chain) came from a study of cytomegalovirus exposure and HLA in healthy donors. Overall study context: Clustering assigned 70% to 90% of the approximately 400 genotyped donors to the Caucasian-associated ancestry cluster. Study-wide results and limits: According to the study, roughly 160 TCR beta chains were cytomegalovirus-associated. According to a later analysis, most TCR beta chains associated with CMV appeared HLA-restricted.

The study ran its PCR with 60 Vbeta and 13 Jbeta primers. TCRdb's table, derived via immunoSEQ multiplex PCR, lists solely in-frame clones and lacks some. The sample includes approximately 130,000 clones, roughly four fifths of them seen just once. A few counts support this clone. What it binds is unknown. Source material: PBMCs. The receptor comes from a woman under 30 in good health and CMV-seronegative.

Here the CDR3 reads CASSIFLTGNYEQYF. The DNA of the CDR3 is TGTGCCAGTAGTATTTTCCTGACAGGGAACTACGAGCAGTACTTC. This chain joins TRBV19 and TRBJ2-7, with 7 bases lining up with TRBD1. The length of the CDR3 is 15 residues. J lost 3 bases, V lost 3 bases, and 8 bases had no gene match. Germline V gene lookup returns CDR1 LNHDA and CDR2 SQIVND (reference sequence). Complete variable domain (other parts from reference TRBV19 and TRBJ2-7): DGGITQSPKYLFRKEGQNVTLSCEQNLNHDAMYWYRQDPGQGLRLIYYSQIVNDFQKGDIAEGYSVSREKKESFPLTVTSAQKNPTAFYLCASSIFLTGNYEQYFGPGTRLTVT.